Following are 12 T cell receptor beta chains from one sample sequenced in a study of blood T cells in healthy people across ages. A second about 6 to 11 cycle PCR used barcoded and J-beta primers. TCRdb analysed the 5' RACE reads with MiXCR anew, one entry per CDR3 protein. This table has under 1 million distinct CDR3 sequences, under 45% appearing once. The sequenced sample was blood. These TCRs come from a man in his 60s in good health.

There are a few counts of this clonotype. The rearrangement joins TRBV7-9 to TRBJ2-7; D call uncertain. Germline V gives CDR1 SEHNR, CDR2 FQNEAQ (reference sequence). Trimming took off 0 bases at V and 5 bases at J, with 20 bases between the two ends. The CDR3 has 17 residues. The chain's CDR3 is CASSLAPSSVMINEQYF. In nucleotides, the CDR3 is TGTGCCAGCAGCTTAGCCCCCTCCTCGGTAATGATTAACGAGCAGTACTTC.

This clonotype has only a few counts. The rearrangement joins TRBV20-1 to TRBJ2-3, with a possible D match to TRBD2 (6 bases). Trimming stripped 5 bases from V and 5 bases from J, with 14 bases between. The germline gives CDR1 DFQATT, CDR2 SNEGSKA (reference sequence). The CDR3 has 13 amino acids. The DNA of the CDR3 is TGCAGTGCTCCGGGACTTGGCGGAGATACGCAGTATTTT. It specifies CSAPGLGGDTQYF.

The gene calls are TRBV2 and TRBJ2-7, with D unresolved. The ends were cut back, 5 bases at V and 7 bases at J, with 15 bases in the middle. CDR1 and CDR2 from the germline V gene are SNHLY and FYNNEI. This CDR3 region has 13 residues. This CDR3 reads CASSQNGLREQYF. CDR3 in DNA: TGTGCCAGCAGTCAAAACGGGTTACGGGAGCAGTACTTC.

The chain joins TRBV27 to TRBJ2-7; TRBD2 aligns across 7 bases. The DNA end is more similar to TRBJ2-5, so the J call may be wrong. CDR3 size: 13 residues. From germline, CDR1 is MNHEY and CDR2 SMNVEV (reference sequence). As DNA, the CDR3 is TGTGCCAGCCGTGGGAGGGCTAGGGAGACCCAGTACTTC. It codes for CASRGRARETQYF.

This clonotype was seen only once. CDR3 amino acids: CASTGGSHNEQFF. CDR3 nucleotide sequence: TGTGCCAGCACCGGGGGTTCCCACAATGAGCAGTTCTTC. The chain uses TRBV27 and TRBJ2-1; tentative D call: TRBD2 (6 bases). The V and J ends lost 7 bases and 5 bases respectively, with 12 bases between them. CDR1 and CDR2 (germline): MNHEY, SMNVEV (reference sequence). There are 13 residues in the CDR3.

This clonotype was counted only a few times. This chain links TRBV3-1 with TRBJ1-1; maybe TRBD1 (6 bases). V lost 4 bases, J lost 5 bases, and 11 bases lay in between. The CDR3 runs to 13 residues. The germline gives CDR1 LGHDT, CDR2 YNNKEL (reference sequence). CDR3 sequence (DNA): TGTGCCAGCAGCCTTATAGGGGGTACTGAAGCTTTCTTT. This translates into CASSLIGGTEAFF.

This chain links TRBV7-2 with TRBJ1-5; no clear D gene. Germline V CDR1 and CDR2: SGHTA, FQGNSA. CDR3 length: 15 amino acids. V lost 1 base and J lost 6, with 13 bases in between. CDR3 DNA sequence: TGTGCCAGCAGCTTAGAGGCGTGTTTCGGTCAGCCCCAGCATTTT. The encoded protein is CASSLEACFGQPQHF.

This chain joins TRBV6-2 or TRBV6-3 and TRBJ2-1; unclear D gene. CDR1 and CDR2 from the germline V gene are MNHEY and SVGEGT. The CDR3 is 12 residues long. The V end was cut by 10 bases, the J end by 0 bases, with 7 bases between. The CDR3 region has the DNA TGTGCCATAGGGCGCTCCTACAATGAGCAGTTCTTC. This gives the protein CAIGRSYNEQFF.

This clonotype was seen only once. A much larger clone is a single base away; this may be a read error. This chain joins TRBV7-9 and TRBJ2-5; 8 bases are a match to TRBD1. The CDR3 loop spans 15 amino acids. Germline V gene lookup returns CDR1 SEHNR and CDR2 FQNEAQ (reference sequence). CDR3 sequence (DNA): TGTGCCAGCAGCCTGCCCGGACAGGGTGAAGAGGCCCAGTACTTC. This encodes CASSLPGQGEEAQYF.

Turning to this clonotype: This may be a read error, as it is one base from a much larger clone. The V call is TRBV4-1, the J call TRBJ2-7, with D unclear. Trimming pared 1 base from V and 0 bases from J, leaving 10 bases between. CDR1 is MGHRA and CDR2 is YSYEKL in the germline V gene. The length of the CDR3 is 15 residues. The CDR3 loop is CASSQAAENSYEQYF. The CDR3 DNA reads as TGCGCCAGCAGCCAAGCCGCCGAGAACTCCTACGAGCAGTACTTC.

This clonotype was seen a few times. V usage is TRBV18 and J usage is TRBJ1-2, with 9 bases matching TRBD1. This CDR3 has 13 amino acids. V was clipped by 6 bases and J by 6 bases; unmatched bases: 5. Germline V CDR1 and CDR2: KGHSH, LQKENI. CDR3 in DNA: TGTGCCAGCTCCGGGACAGGGAATGATGGCTACACCTTC. Translating gives CASSGTGNDGYTF.

The rearrangement uses TRBV7-2 and TRBJ2-1; the match to TRBD1 covers 11 bases. In germline, CDR1 is SGHTA, CDR2 FQGNSA. V shed 5 bases and J 0 bases; nucleotides not matched to a gene: 9. The length of the CDR3 is 18 residues. CDR3 sequence: CASSLPGQGESSYNEQFF. Here the CDR3 DNA reads TGTGCCAGCAGCCTTCCGGGACAGGGGGAAAGCTCCTACAATGAGCAGTTCTTC.